These 28 T cell receptor beta chains share one sample of origin, sequenced in a study of CD8+CD57+ T cells in acquired aplastic anemia (dated by TCRdb to about 2018). The sequencer was an Illumina HiSeq 2000. Genomic DNA served as template for TCR beta VDJ combination and CDR3 sequence profiling. The public sequencing data were trimmed at Q25 with fastp and processed into clonotypes with MiXCR by TCRdb, which kept only in-frame beta chains. Records with the same CDR3 protein are collapsed into one entry carrying the most frequent genes and DNA. This sample holds 150,000 to 200,000 distinct CDR3 sequences; over 55% were observed only once. Together, the top ten hold approximately 42% of the sample. Patients chosen for sequencing had shown expansion of CD8+CD57+ cells by flow cytometry. The specimen sequenced was sorted CD4+, CD8+, or CD8+CD57+ T cells (not recorded which) from PBMCs. These receptors were taken from a human donor with aplastic anemia.

Turning to this clonotype: Its ends do not fully match the called genes, so a read error is possible. The chain links TRBV2 to TRBJ1-1; 8 nucleotides match TRBD1. The CDR3 is made up of 18 amino acids. Germline V lookup: CDR1 SNHLY, CDR2 FYNNEI. The CDR3 DNA is TGTGCCAGAAGTGAAGCGGCCCCCGGGACAGGCTTGAACACTGAAGCTTTATTT. This sequence encodes CARSEAAPGTGLNTEALF.

This chain uses TRBV5-6 with TRBJ2-3; 9 nucleotides match TRBD2. The trim removed 2 bases at V and 4 bases at J, leaving 8 bases unmatched. The CDR3 loop spans 16 amino acids. CDR1 is SGHDT and CDR2 is YYEEEE in the germline V gene. CDR3 nucleotide sequence: TGTGCCAGCAGCTTAGGGCTAGCGGGATTTTCAGATACGCAGTATTTT. Translating it yields CASSLGLAGFSDTQYF.

J is TRBJ2-4 and V is TRBV20-1, with unresolved D. Between the trimmed V and J ends, which lost 5 bases and 0 bases, there was a span of 11 bases. Germline CDR1 DFQATT, CDR2 SNEGSKA (reference sequence). This CDR3 spans 14 amino acids. CDR3 sequence reads: CSAAARVAKNIQYF. Here the CDR3 DNA reads TGCAGTGCTGCCGCCCGGGTAGCCAAAAACATTCAGTACTTC.

The chain is built from TRBV7-3 and TRBJ1-6; the match to TRBD1 covers 10 bases. This CDR3 spans 14 amino acids. Looked up from germline, CDR1 is SGHTA and CDR2 is FQGTGA. V was clipped by 6 bases and J by 7 bases; unmatched bases: 3. In DNA, the CDR3 is TGTGCCAGCAGTCGGACAGGGGGGAATTCACCCCTCCACTTT. Translation gives CASSRTGGNSPLHF. Full variable domain (rest looked up from reference TRBV7-3 and TRBJ1-6): GAGVSQTPSNKVTEKGKYVELRCDPISGHTALYWYRQSLGQGPEFLIYFQGTGAADDSGLPNDRFFAVRPEGSVSTLKIQRTERGDSAVYLCASSRTGGNSPLHFGNGTRLTVT.

This clonotype was seen many times. The V and J genes are TRBV6-5 and TRBJ2-1, with 7 bases aligning to TRBD2. Germline CDR1 MNHEY, CDR2 SVGAGI. This CDR3 has 14 residues. The ends lost 2 bases at V and 8 bases at J; junction bases unmatched: 6. The CDR3 nucleotides are TGTGCCAGCAGTTACGGGGGGGGGGAAGATGAGCAGTTCTTC. This sequence encodes CASSYGGGEDEQFF.

V is TRBV2 and J is TRBJ1-6; a weak D match, TRBD1 (6 bases). This CDR3 has 14 amino acids. V gave up 6 bases and J gave up 7 bases, with 13 bases separating them. The germline V gene has CDR1 SNHLY and CDR2 FYNNEI. The CDR3 DNA is TGTGCCAGCAGACAGGACAGCCAAAATTCACCCCTCCACTTT. Translating gives CASRQDSQNSPLHF. The full variable domain, in which reference TRBV2 and TRBJ1-6 provide the parts outside the CDR3, is EPEVTQTPSHQVTQMGQEVILRCVPISNHLYFYWYRQILGQKVEFLVSFYNNEISEKSEIFDDQFSVERPDGSNFTLKIRSTKLEDSAMYFCASRQDSQNSPLHFGNGTRLTVT.

The CDR3 region is CASSSRTGGDGYTF. DNA of the CDR3: TGTGCCAGCAGCTCCCGGACAGGGGGCGATGGCTACACCTTC. This chain joins TRBV7-8 and TRBJ1-2; 11 bases line up with TRBD1. V was clipped by 4 bases and J by 6 bases; unmatched bases: 4. In germline, CDR1 is SGHVS, CDR2 FQNEAQ. The CDR3 covers 14 residues.

This chain links TRBV29-1 with TRBJ1-1, with 8 bases aligning to TRBD1. V was pared by 7 bases and J by 5 bases, with 9 bases of the junction left unmatched. Germline V CDR1 and CDR2: SQVTM, ANQGSEA. The CDR3 loop spans 13 amino acids. Written as DNA, the CDR3 is TGCAGCGCCCGATTGACAGGGGATACTGAAGCTTTCTTT. It yields the protein CSARLTGDTEAFF.

The rearrangement uses TRBV2 and TRBJ2-5, with 12 bases that match TRBD2. The V gene end was trimmed by 6 bases and the J gene end by 5 bases; junction bases not matched to a gene: 10. CDR1 is SNHLY and CDR2 is FYNNEI in the germline V gene. This CDR3 spans 16 amino acids. CDR3 sequence reads: CASRPRTSGVRETQYF. The CDR3 nucleotides read TGTGCCAGCAGACCTAGGACTAGCGGGGTCCGGGAGACCCAGTACTTC.

V usage is TRBV11-3 and J usage is TRBJ2-7; 10 bases line up with TRBD1. The V and J ends lost 1 base and 5 bases, in that order; junction bases with no gene match: 8. CDR3 size: 16 residues. CDR1 is SGHNT and CDR2 is YENEEA in the germline V gene. CDR3: CASSLVSGQGIHEQYF. DNA for the CDR3: TGTGCCAGCAGCTTAGTTTCGGGACAGGGGATCCACGAGCAGTACTTC.

The chain carries TRBV29-1 and TRBJ2-7; 8 bases fit TRBD2. V shed 0 bases and J 7 bases; nucleotides not matched to a gene: 14. This CDR3 is 16 amino acids long. Per the germline V gene, CDR1 is SQVTM and CDR2 is ANQGSEA. CDR3: CSVEDQERGIVGEQYF. The CDR3 bases are TGCAGCGTTGAAGATCAGGAGCGGGGGATCGTTGGGGAGCAGTACTTC.

V and J are TRBV11-2 and TRBJ1-4; maybe TRBD1 (5 bases). Germline V CDR1 and CDR2: SGHAT, FQNNGV. Trimming pared 1 base from V and 8 bases from J, leaving 5 bases between. This CDR3 comprises 12 residues. The CDR3 sequence: CASSLGTEKLFF. CDR3 nucleotide sequence: TGTGCCAGCAGCTTAGGGACAGAAAAACTGTTTTTT.

This rearrangement joins TRBV7-8 to TRBJ1-3, with D hard to call. The CDR3 is 15 residues long. Germline V gene sequence: CDR1 SGHVS, CDR2 FQNEAQ. Trimming cost V 4 bases and J 1 base, with 11 bases left between them. DNA for the CDR3: TGTGCCAGCAGCTCTCAGGCTTCTTCTGGAAACACCATATATTTT. Amino acid sequence: CASSSQASSGNTIYF.

CDR3 in amino acids: CASSLGVDVDTQYF. Written as DNA, the CDR3 is TGTGCCAGCAGCTTAGGAGTTGATGTGGATACGCAGTATTTT. The V and J genes are TRBV7-2 and TRBJ2-3; D is unclear. Trimming stripped 1 base from V and 6 bases from J, with 11 bases between. The CDR3 totals 14 residues. Germline V gene data show CDR1 as SGHTA and CDR2 as FQGNSA.

Concerning this clonotype itself: An end of the junction does not agree with germline; a read error may underlie this. This chain uses TRBV7-2 with TRBJ1-6, with D unresolved. From germline, CDR1 is SGHTA and CDR2 FQGNSA. This CDR3 spans 14 amino acids. DNA for the CDR3: TGTGCCAGCAGCTTATGGGATACCAACTCACCCCTCCACTTC. It yields the protein CASSLWDTNSPLHF.

The CDR3 DNA reads TGCAGTGCTAGTCCCCAGGGTTCGGGGCAAGAGACCCAGTACTTC. It encodes CSASPQGSGQETQYF. The chain is built from TRBV20-1 and TRBJ2-5; D possibly matches TRBD1 or TRBD2 (5 bases each). The CDR3 spans 15 residues. Trimming left V 3 bases short and J 2 bases short, with 16 bases between. CDR1 and CDR2 from the germline V gene are DFQATT and SNEGSKA (reference sequence).

This clonotype was counted only a few times. J is TRBJ2-7 and V is TRBV29-1; 12 nucleotides line up with TRBD2. The junction had 4 bases not matched to a gene; V was cut back by 3 bases and J by 1 base. This CDR3 is 15 amino acids long. Germline loops: CDR1 SQVTM, CDR2 ANQGSEA. The CDR3 region has the DNA TGCAGCGTTGAGCTAGCGGGGGGGCAATCCTACGAGCAGTACTTC. Encoded protein: CSVELAGGQSYEQYF.

The chain recombines TRBV9 with TRBJ2-1, with 11 positions matching TRBD2. CDR3 length equals 15 residues. The ends lost 2 bases at V and 8 bases at J; junction bases unmatched: 6. Germline CDR1 SGDLS, CDR2 YYNGEE. The CDR3 spells CASSVTSGSLDEQFF. The CDR3 nucleotides read TGTGCCAGCAGCGTTACTAGCGGGAGTTTGGATGAGCAGTTCTTC.

CDR3 sequence (DNA): TGCGCCAGCAGCGGGGGGACAGCCAGCTACGAGCAGTACTTC. Its protein is CASSGGTASYEQYF. The chain links TRBV5-1 to TRBJ2-7; D might be TRBD1 (7 bases). The CDR3 runs 14 residues. V dropped 4 bases and J dropped 3 bases, with 14 bases sitting between them. Per germline, CDR1 SGHRS and CDR2 YFSETQ.

The chain joins TRBV9 to TRBJ1-2; possible D gene TRBD1, 6 bases. There are 16 residues in the CDR3. CDR1 is SGDLS and CDR2 is YYNGEE in the germline V gene. The V end lost 0 bases, the J end lost 3 bases, and 15 bases lay between the germline ends. CDR3 protein: CASSVEGHPRDYGYTF. In DNA form, the CDR3 reads TGTGCCAGCAGCGTAGAGGGACACCCACGGGACTATGGCTACACCTTC.

This clonotype occurred a few times. One junction end disagrees with the germline gene, perhaps due to a read error. The chain joins TRBV7-7 to TRBJ2-2, with unresolved D. The CDR3 has 18 residues. Per germline, CDR1 SSHAT and CDR2 FNYEAQ (reference sequence). The CDR3 DNA reads TGTGCTAGCAGCTTACAACTTGTCAGTTCGCGGCACACCGGGGAGCTGTTTTTT. Translating it yields CASSLQLVSSRHTGELFF.

The chain couples TRBV7-6 to TRBJ2-7, with D unclear. Trimming removed 6 bases from V and 2 bases from J, with 14 bases in between. Germline V lookup: CDR1 SGHVS, CDR2 FNYEAQ. The CDR3 covers 14 residues. CDR3 in DNA: TGTGCCAGCAGACTCAAACAGAGACCCTACGAGCAGTACTTC. This codes for CASRLKQRPYEQYF.

CDR3 coding DNA: TGTGCCAGTAGTGCGGCCGTCTTTGCGAACTATGGCTACACCTTC. This codes for CASSAAVFANYGYTF. This sequence joins TRBV19 and TRBJ1-2; D unclear. The CDR3 length is 15 residues. V gave up 5 bases and J gave up 2 bases, with 15 bases separating them. From germline, CDR1 is LNHDA and CDR2 SQIVND (reference sequence).

The genes are TRBV12-3 or TRBV12-4 and TRBJ1-5; possible D gene TRBD1, 5 bases. Trimming pared 4 bases from V and 7 bases from J, leaving 11 bases between. The CDR3 extends over 13 amino acids. In DNA form, the CDR3 reads TGTGCCAGCAGTTCTGCAGGGAAGCAGCCCCAGCATTTT. Protein: CASSSAGKQPQHF.

As DNA, the CDR3 is TGTGCCAGCAGTTTAGAAGGGATCGCTTCACCCCTCCACTTT. It encodes CASSLEGIASPLHF. V usage is TRBV12-3 or TRBV12-4 and J usage is TRBJ1-6; D is ambiguous. Trimming removed 1 base at V and 9 bases at J, with 10 bases between. The CDR3 totals 14 residues.

The chain carries TRBV7-3 and TRBJ2-5; 16 positions match TRBD2. The CDR3 consists of 22 residues. Trimming cost V 7 bases and J 4 bases; bases outside gene matches: 24. Looked up from germline, CDR1 is SGHTA and CDR2 is FQGTGA. CDR3 region: CASTRQALSGLAGGRARETQYF. For the CDR3, the DNA is TGTGCCAGCACTCGCCAGGCCCTGTCGGGACTAGCGGGGGGGCGGGCGCGAGAGACCCAGTACTTC.

The chain is built from TRBV29-1 and TRBJ2-5, with 12 positions matching TRBD2. The trim removed 1 base at V and 3 bases at J, leaving 0 bases unmatched. The germline V gene encodes CDR1 SQVTM and CDR2 ANQGSEA. This CDR3 comprises 14 residues. The CDR3 protein is CSVEASGREETQYF. The CDR3 DNA reads TGCAGCGTTGAAGCTAGCGGGAGGGAAGAGACCCAGTACTTC.

The chain uses TRBV24-1 and TRBJ2-3; the D call may be TRBD1 or TRBD2 (5 bases each). The germline gives CDR1 KGHDR, CDR2 SFDVKD. Between the trimmed V and J ends, which lost 6 bases and 1 base, there was a span of 7 bases. This CDR3 region has 13 residues. CDR3 loop: CATSRDGTDTQYF. The CDR3 nucleotides read TGTGCCACCAGTCGGGACGGCACAGATACGCAGTATTTT.